This T cell receptor beta chain was sequenced during a study of beta chain features in type 1 diabetes. Overall study: Sorted cells numbering some 110 million were examined across all samples. General observations from the study: When Type 1 diabetes patients were examined, their TCRB CDR3s proved moderately but significantly shorter in all four CD4+ subsets.

This clone turned up a few times. Its specificity is not known. Germline assignment: CDR1 SGHAT and CDR2 FQNNGV. V lost 3 bases and J lost 1, with 12 bases in between. The CDR3 is made up of 15 amino acids. Reverse transcription of all isolated RNA meant that expressed TCRB transcripts were sequenced. Sequencing was performed with immunoSEQ multiplex PCR; in TCRdb, only in-frame clones are kept and a portion is missing. Of around 600,000 clones in the sample, roughly 12% are singletons; the top ten hold around 0.12%. Every donor provided one heparinised blood draw, which averaged about 120 mL. Naive, central memory, regulatory and stem cell-like memory cells within the CD4+ compartment were sorted using CD45RO/CCR7/CD25/CD127/CD95/CD27.

The chain combines TRBV11-2 with TRBJ1-1; no clear D. Sample: naive CD4+ T cells from blood. The TCR comes from a man under 40 with type 1 diabetes. The DNA of the CDR3 is TGTGCCAGCAGCTTGGTGAGGGTGGGGAACACTGAAGCTTTCTTT. Its protein is CASSLVRVGNTEAFF.